Following are 6 T cell receptor beta chains from one sample sequenced in a study of cytomegalovirus exposure and HLA in healthy donors. Sequencing used immunoSEQ multiplex PCR; TCRdb keeps in-frame clones, though not all of them. Found here are some 98,000 clones, 87% of them singletons; the top ten hold roughly 3.8%. Sequencing was performed on PBMCs. Receptors originate from a woman between 25 and 40 years old in good health and CMV-seronegative.

The genes are TRBV28 and TRBJ1-2; 8 bases fit TRBD1. The CDR3 covers 15 residues. Germline CDR1 reads MDHEN; CDR2 reads SYDVKM. J lost 4 bases, V lost 6 bases, and 10 bases had no gene match. CDR3 bases: TGTGCCAGCAGACCAACGACAGGGGCGACCTATGGCTACACCTTC. This sequence encodes CASRPTTGATYGYTF.

The chain couples TRBV9 to TRBJ1-3; no clear D. The CDR3 is made up of 18 amino acids. V was trimmed by 0 bases and J by 4 bases, leaving 20 bases between them. Germline loops: CDR1 SGDLS, CDR2 YYNGEE. Here the CDR3 reads CASSVATRVQGRGNTIYF. The CDR3 bases are TGTGCCAGCAGCGTAGCTACAAGGGTCCAAGGGAGAGGAAACACCATATATTTT.

This sequence joins TRBV5-4 and TRBJ2-5; 8 bases are shared with TRBD1. Germline trimming cut 0 bases from V and 11 bases from J; bases unmatched to any gene: 9. Per germline, CDR1 SGHNT and CDR2 YYREEE (reference sequence). This CDR3 is 14 amino acids long. The CDR3 coding sequence is TGTGCCAGCAGCTTGGTAGGGGACAGGAAACTGCAGTACTTC. It specifies CASSLVGDRKLQYF.

This CDR3 reads CASSFELRLALPGELFF. The CDR3 DNA reads as TGTGCCAGCAGTTTTGAGTTGCGACTAGCTCTTCCCGGGGAGCTGTTTTTT. The rearrangement joins TRBV28 to TRBJ2-2; 7 positions match TRBD2. Germline CDR1 MDHEN, CDR2 SYDVKM. Trimming took 3 bases from V and 6 from J; bases not matched to a gene: 13. The CDR3 spans 17 residues.

This clone was seen a single time. The V gene is TRBV28, the J gene TRBJ2-2; D remains ambiguous. V lost 6 bases to trimming and J lost 3 bases, with 17 bases between them. CDR1 and CDR2 from the germline V gene are MDHEN and SYDVKM. There are 16 residues in the CDR3. The CDR3 bases are TGTGCCAGCAGACTTTACGACGGGTCCGACACCGGGGAGCTGTTTTTT. It is translated as CASRLYDGSDTGELFF.

V and J are TRBV7-3 and TRBJ2-1, with 12 bases aligning to TRBD2. This CDR3 spans 13 amino acids. Germline CDR1 SGHTA, CDR2 FQGTGA. Trimming took 5 bases from V and 10 from J; bases not matched to a gene: 3. CDR3 in amino acids: CASSLGTSGEQFF. In DNA form, the CDR3 reads TGTGCCAGCAGCCTCGGGACTAGCGGGGAGCAGTTCTTC.